The 9 T cell receptor beta chains presented below share a single source sample, sequenced in a study of shared T cell receptors in the human thymus. Sequenced by immunoSEQ multiplex PCR; TCRdb stores in-frame clones only, minus some. The repertoire holds about 660,000 clones, with approximately 89% as singletons. The same specimen was also included in a second study, on human thymus T cells.

The specimen sequenced was thymocytes. Receptors were obtained from a boy less than two years old with a congenital heart defect.

The CDR3, as DNA: TGTGCCAGCAGCTCCATTGGGACAGAAAATCAGCCCCAGCATTTT. Its protein is CASSSIGTENQPQHF. The chain joins TRBV28 to TRBJ1-5; TRBD1 matches at 7 bases. Germline CDR1 is MDHEN and CDR2 is SYDVKM. The CDR3 totals 15 residues. V lost 6 bases and J lost 4; bases outside the gene matches: 9.

CDR3 region: CASSLGFSSDSSNEKLFF. In DNA, the CDR3 is TGTGCCAGCAGCTTAGGGTTTTCAAGCGACAGTAGTAATGAAAAACTGTTTTTT. J is TRBJ1-4 and V is TRBV7-2; TRBD1 might be the D (5 bases). The V and J ends lost 1 base and 4 bases respectively, with 19 bases between them. The CDR3 is 18 amino acids. Germline assignment: CDR1 SGHTA and CDR2 FQGNSA.

The gene calls are TRBV2 and TRBJ2-2; a possible D gene is TRBD1 (6 bases). The CDR3 contains 16 residues. V lost 9 bases, J lost 3 bases, and 20 bases lay in between. The germline CDR1 and CDR2 sequences are SNHLY and FYNNEI. The CDR3 is CARGGRTSGYTGELFF. The CDR3 nucleotides read TGTGCCAGAGGGGGACGCACGAGCGGATACACCGGGGAGCTGTTTTTT.

The V gene is TRBV5-1, the J gene TRBJ1-4, with 7 bases that match TRBD1. The ends lost 2 bases at V and 8 bases at J; junction bases unmatched: 9. The CDR3 loop spans 15 amino acids. CDR1 is SGHRS, CDR2 YFSETQ, per germline. The CDR3 DNA follows: TGCGCCAGCAGCTTAACCACAGGGGAAAGCGAAAAACTGTTTTTT. This translates into CASSLTTGESEKLFF.

This clone has more than one count but fewer than ten. This sequence joins TRBV28 and TRBJ1-1; 9 nucleotides line up with TRBD1. V shed 5 bases, J shed 4 bases, and the junction held 5 bases outside the gene matches. The CDR3 spans 14 residues. The V gene's germline CDR1 is MDHEN and CDR2 SYDVKM. The CDR3 bases are TGTGCCAGCAGTGGACAGGGGATGTTCACTGAAGCTTTCTTT. Its protein product is CASSGQGMFTEAFF. Full variable domain (rest looked up from reference TRBV28 and TRBJ1-1): DVKVTQSSRYLVKRTGEKVFLECVQDMDHENMFWYRQDPGLGLRLIYFSYDVKMKEKGDIPEGYSVSREKKERFSLILESASTNQTSMYLCASSGQGMFTEAFFGQGTRLTVV.

The chain recombines TRBV18 with TRBJ1-4, with 9 nucleotides matching TRBD1. CDR3 length: 16 residues. The junction had 9 bases not matched to a gene; V was cut back by 3 bases and J by 7 bases. CDR1 and CDR2 from the germline V gene are KGHSH and LQKENI. CDR3 sequence (DNA): TGTGCCAGCTCACCGGACAGGGGCATAGTTAGTGAAAAACTGTTTTTT. As protein: CASSPDRGIVSEKLFF.

This clone was observed a handful of times. The CDR3 spells CASSLSGGGRGGYTF. The CDR3 DNA reads TGTGCCAGCAGCCTAAGCGGGGGGGGAAGGGGCGGCTACACCTTC. The chain combines TRBV5-4 with TRBJ1-2, with a tentative D call TRBD1 (5 bases). The germline V gene encodes CDR1 SGHNT and CDR2 YYREEE (reference sequence). The CDR3 extends over 15 amino acids. V lost 4 bases and J lost 8, with 21 bases in between. Combining the CDR3 with reference TRBV5-4 and TRBJ1-2 gives the whole variable domain ETGVTQSPTHLIKTRGQQVTLRCSSQSGHNTVSWYQQALGQGPQFIFQYYREEENGRGNFPPRFSGLQFPNYSSELNVNALELDDSALYLCASSLSGGGRGGYTFGSGTRLTVV.

The chain recombines TRBV19 with TRBJ2-7; 9 bases are a match to TRBD1. V lost 4 bases, J lost 5 bases, and 12 bases stayed unmatched. The CDR3 runs to 16 residues. Germline-derived CDR1 and CDR2 are LNHDA and SQIVND (reference sequence). The CDR3, as DNA: TGTGCCAGTAGTAACACGTCTGGGACAGGGATCAACGAGCAGTACTTC. This translates into CASSNTSGTGINEQYF.

This chain joins TRBV20-1 and TRBJ1-1; maybe TRBD1 (5 bases). V lost 6 bases and J lost 8, with 13 bases in between. The germline gives CDR1 DFQATT, CDR2 SNEGSKA (reference sequence). CDR3 length equals 11 residues. The CDR3 protein is CSADDSAEAFF. CDR3 bases: TGCAGTGCGGACGACAGTGCCGAAGCTTTCTTT.